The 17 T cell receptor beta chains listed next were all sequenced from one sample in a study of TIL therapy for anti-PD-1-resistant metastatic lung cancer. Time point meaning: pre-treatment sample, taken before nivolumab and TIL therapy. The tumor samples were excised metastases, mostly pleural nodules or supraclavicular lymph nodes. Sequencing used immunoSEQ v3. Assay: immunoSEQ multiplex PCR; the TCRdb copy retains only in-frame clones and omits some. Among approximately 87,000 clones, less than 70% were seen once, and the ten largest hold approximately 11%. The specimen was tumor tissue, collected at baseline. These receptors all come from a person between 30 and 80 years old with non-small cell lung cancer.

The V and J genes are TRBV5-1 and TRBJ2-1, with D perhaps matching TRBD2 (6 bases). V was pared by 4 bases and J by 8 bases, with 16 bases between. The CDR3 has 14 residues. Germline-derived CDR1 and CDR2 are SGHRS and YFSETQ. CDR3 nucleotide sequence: TGCGCCAGCAGCGGGGACTCGACGACCCATGAGCAGTTCTTC. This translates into CASSGDSTTHEQFF.

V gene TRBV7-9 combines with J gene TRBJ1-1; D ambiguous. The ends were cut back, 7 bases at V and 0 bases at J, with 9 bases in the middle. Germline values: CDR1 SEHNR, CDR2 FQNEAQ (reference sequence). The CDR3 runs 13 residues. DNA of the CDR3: TGTGCCAGCAACACTTATATGAACACTGAAGCTTTCTTT. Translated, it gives CASNTYMNTEAFF. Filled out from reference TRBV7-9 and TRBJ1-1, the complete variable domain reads DTGVSQNPRHKITKRGQNVTFRCDPISEHNRLYWYRQTLGQGPEFLTYFQNEAQLEKSRLLSDRFSAERPKGSFSTLEIQRTEQGDSAMYLCASNTYMNTEAFFGQGTRLTVV.

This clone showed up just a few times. This CDR3 is CASSPTLGTLAKNIQYF. The CDR3 bases are TGTGCCAGCAGTCCCACCCTGGGTACCCTAGCCAAAAACATTCAGTACTTC. The chain links TRBV27 to TRBJ2-4; the D is unclear. The CDR3 is 17 amino acids. V lost 5 bases, J lost 0 bases, and 17 bases lay in between. Germline-derived CDR1 and CDR2 are MNHEY and SMNVEV (reference sequence).

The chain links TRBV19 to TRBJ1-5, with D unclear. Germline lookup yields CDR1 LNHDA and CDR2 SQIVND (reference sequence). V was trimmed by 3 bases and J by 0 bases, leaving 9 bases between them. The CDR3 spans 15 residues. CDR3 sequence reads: CASSIAGFSNQPQHF. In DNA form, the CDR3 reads TGTGCCAGTAGTATCGCCGGATTTAGCAATCAGCCCCAGCATTTT. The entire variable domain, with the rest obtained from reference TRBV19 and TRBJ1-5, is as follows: DGGITQSPKYLFRKEGQNVTLSCEQNLNHDAMYWYRQDPGQGLRLIYYSQIVNDFQKGDIAEGYSVSREKKESFPLTVTSAQKNPTAFYLCASSIAGFSNQPQHFGDGTRLSIL.

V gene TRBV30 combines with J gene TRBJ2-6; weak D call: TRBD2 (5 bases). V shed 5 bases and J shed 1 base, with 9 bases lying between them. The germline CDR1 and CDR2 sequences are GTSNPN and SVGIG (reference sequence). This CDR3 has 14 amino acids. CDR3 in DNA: TGTGCCTGGGTCCGGGGTTCTGGGGCCAACGTCCTGACTTTC. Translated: CAWVRGSGANVLTF.

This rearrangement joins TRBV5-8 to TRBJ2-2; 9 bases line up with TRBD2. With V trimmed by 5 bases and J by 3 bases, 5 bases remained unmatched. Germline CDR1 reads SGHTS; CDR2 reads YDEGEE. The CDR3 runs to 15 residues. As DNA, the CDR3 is TGTGCCAGCAGACCACTAGCGGGCTACACCGGGGAGCTGTTTTTT. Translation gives CASRPLAGYTGELFF.

Here the CDR3 DNA reads TGTGCCACCAGTGACCTAGGAACGGGGATAACAGATACGCAGTATTTT. It specifies CATSDLGTGITDTQYF. The rearrangement links TRBV24-1 to TRBJ2-3; D perhaps matches TRBD2 (5 bases). The CDR3 runs 16 residues. V lost 4 bases to trimming and J lost 3 bases, with 16 bases between them. Germline loops: CDR1 KGHDR, CDR2 SFDVKD.

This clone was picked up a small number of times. CDR3 in amino acids: CASSLPGFGELFF. Here the CDR3 DNA reads TGTGCCAGCAGCTTACCAGGGTTCGGGGAGCTGTTTTTT. The V call is TRBV5-4, the J call TRBJ2-2; D might be TRBD1 (5 bases). Trimming took 2 bases from V and 7 from J, leaving 9 bases between them. CDR1 is SGHNT and CDR2 is YYREEE in the germline V gene (reference sequence). CDR3 length: 13 residues.

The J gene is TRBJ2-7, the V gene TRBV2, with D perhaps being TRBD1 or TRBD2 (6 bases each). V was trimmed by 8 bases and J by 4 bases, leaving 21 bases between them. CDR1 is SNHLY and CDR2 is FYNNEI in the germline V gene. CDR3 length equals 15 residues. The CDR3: CASRLEGGAFYEQYF. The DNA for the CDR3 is TGTGCCAGCCGTCTTGAGGGGGGAGCTTTTTACGAGCAGTACTTC.

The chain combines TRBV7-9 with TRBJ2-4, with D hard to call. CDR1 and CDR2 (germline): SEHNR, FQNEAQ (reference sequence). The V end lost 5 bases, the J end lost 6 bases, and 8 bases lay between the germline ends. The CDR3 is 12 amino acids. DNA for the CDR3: TGTGCCAGCAGCGTTGATACAAACATTCAGTACTTC. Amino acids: CASSVDTNIQYF.

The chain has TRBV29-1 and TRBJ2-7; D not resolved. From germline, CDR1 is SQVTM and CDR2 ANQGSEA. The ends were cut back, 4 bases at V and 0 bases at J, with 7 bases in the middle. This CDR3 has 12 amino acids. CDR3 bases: TGCAGCGTTGGTAGTAGCTCCTACGAGCAGTACTTC. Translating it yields CSVGSSSYEQYF.

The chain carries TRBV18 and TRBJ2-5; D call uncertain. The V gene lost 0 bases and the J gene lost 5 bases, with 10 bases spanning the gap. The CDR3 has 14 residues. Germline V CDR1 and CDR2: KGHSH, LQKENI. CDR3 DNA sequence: TGTGCCAGCTCACCACCGTTTGGGTTGGAGACCCAGTACTTC. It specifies CASSPPFGLETQYF.

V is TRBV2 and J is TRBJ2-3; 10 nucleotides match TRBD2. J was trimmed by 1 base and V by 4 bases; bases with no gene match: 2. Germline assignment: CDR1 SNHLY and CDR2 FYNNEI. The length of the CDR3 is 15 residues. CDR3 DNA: TGTGCCAGCAGTGTACTAGCGGGACGCACAGATACGCAGTATTTT. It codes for CASSVLAGRTDTQYF.

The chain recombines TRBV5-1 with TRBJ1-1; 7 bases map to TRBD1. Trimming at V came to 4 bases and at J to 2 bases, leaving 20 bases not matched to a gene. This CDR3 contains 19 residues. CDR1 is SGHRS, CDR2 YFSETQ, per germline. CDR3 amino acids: CASSRGGRGQGDPNTEAFF. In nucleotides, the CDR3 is TGCGCCAGCAGCCGCGGGGGACGGGGGCAGGGGGATCCCAACACTGAAGCTTTCTTT.

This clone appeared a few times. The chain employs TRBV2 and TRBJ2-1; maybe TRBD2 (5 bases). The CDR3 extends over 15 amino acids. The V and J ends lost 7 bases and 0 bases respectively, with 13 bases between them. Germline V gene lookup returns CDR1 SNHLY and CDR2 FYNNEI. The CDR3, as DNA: TGTGCCAGCACCCCACGGGGAAGCTCCTACAATGAGCAGTTCTTC. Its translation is CASTPRGSSYNEQFF.

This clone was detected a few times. CDR3: CASRSTSGSSYEQYF. CDR3 nucleotides: TGTGCCAGCAGGAGCACTAGCGGGAGCTCCTACGAGCAGTACTTC. This sequence joins TRBV27 and TRBJ2-7; TRBD2 matches at 11 bases. This CDR3 is built from 15 residues. Trimming removed 6 bases from V and 0 bases from J; junction bases left unmatched: 4. Germline-derived CDR1 and CDR2 are MNHEY and SMNVEV (reference sequence).

The CDR3 region has the DNA TGTGCCAGCAGCCCGGGGGGGGCTCGCTGGTACTTC. Amino acids: CASSPGGARWYF. This chain joins TRBV3-1 (or the pseudogene TRBV3-2) and TRBJ2-5, with TRBD2 matching over 8 bases. Per germline, CDR1 LGHDT and CDR2 YNNKEL (reference sequence). There are 12 residues in the CDR3. V shed 4 bases, J shed 13 bases, and the junction held 8 bases outside the gene matches.